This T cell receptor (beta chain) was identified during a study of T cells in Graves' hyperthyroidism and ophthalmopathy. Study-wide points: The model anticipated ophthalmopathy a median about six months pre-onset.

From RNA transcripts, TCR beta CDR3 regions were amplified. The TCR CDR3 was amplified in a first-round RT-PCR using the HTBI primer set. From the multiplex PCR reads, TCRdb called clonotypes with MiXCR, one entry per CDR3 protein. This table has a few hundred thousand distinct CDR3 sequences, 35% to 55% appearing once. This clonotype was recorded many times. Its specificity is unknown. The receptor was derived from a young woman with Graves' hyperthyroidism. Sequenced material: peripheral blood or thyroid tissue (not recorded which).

CDR3 residues: CASSGTLAGGPTITGELFF. DNA of the CDR3: TGTGCCAGCAGCGGAACACTAGCGGGAGGGCCGACGATCACCGGGGAGCTGTTTTTT. The rearrangement links TRBV6-6 to TRBJ2-2; TRBD2 matches 13 bases. This CDR3 contains 19 residues. Per the germline V gene, CDR1 is MNHNY and CDR2 is SVGAGI (reference sequence). Trimming removed 6 bases from V and 4 bases from J; junction bases left unmatched: 14.